Below, 30 T cell receptor beta chains from the same sample are listed, as sequenced in a study of T-cell memory formation after mild COVID-19. Each CDR3 protein is one row after TCRdb ran MiXCR on the 5' RACE reads. The sample records hundreds of thousands of distinct CDR3 sequences, over 25% being singletons. Sequenced sample: PBMCs or a T cell subset sorted from them (not recorded which). The receptors shown here come from an adult woman who had mild COVID-19 (a few samples of this study predate the infection). Cell type and time point are not known.

This chain links TRBV29-1 with TRBJ2-2, with no clear D. Germline V gives CDR1 SQVTM, CDR2 ANQGSEA. V gave up 2 bases and J gave up 1 base, with 5 bases separating them. The CDR3 has 13 residues. The CDR3 region has the DNA TGCAGCGTTGAACGGCAGAACACCGGGGAGCTGTTTTTT. It specifies CSVERQNTGELFF.

V gene TRBV5-4 combines with J gene TRBJ1-1, with 8 nucleotides matching TRBD1. The CDR3 consists of 15 residues. J lost 1 base, V lost 3 bases, and 5 bases had no gene match. Germline V gives CDR1 SGHNT, CDR2 YYREEE (reference sequence). The CDR3 spells CASSSGQEGNTEAFF. CDR3 nucleotide sequence: TGTGCCAGCAGCTCGGGACAGGAGGGGAACACTGAAGCTTTCTTT.

The V call is TRBV7-2, the J call TRBJ2-5, with D unresolved. Trimming stripped 4 bases from V and 3 bases from J, with 12 bases between. CDR1 is SGHTA and CDR2 is FQGNSA in the germline V gene. This CDR3 has 14 residues. CDR3 sequence: CASSSNMGKETQYF. CDR3 bases: TGTGCCAGCAGCTCCAATATGGGAAAAGAGACCCAGTACTTC.

The rearrangement uses TRBV11-1 and TRBJ1-1, with 9 bases identical to TRBD1. The CDR3 is 15 residues long. The germline V gene encodes CDR1 SGHAT and CDR2 FQDESV (reference sequence). Trimming took 4 bases from V and 5 from J; bases not matched to a gene: 8. The CDR3 loop is CASSSRDRVLTEAFF. In DNA form, the CDR3 reads TGTGCCAGCAGCTCGCGGGACAGGGTATTAACTGAAGCTTTCTTT.

In its sample, this clonotype was seen many times. The junction departs from germline at one end; a sequencing error may be responsible. The chain couples TRBV5-5 to TRBJ1-2; weak D call: TRBD1 (6 bases). Germline V lookup: CDR1 SGHKS, CDR2 YYEKEE (reference sequence). CDR3 length: 12 residues. The CDR3 spells CASSHLQGPLAF. CDR3 nucleotides: TGTGCCAGCAGCCATCTACAGGGCCCGCTCGCCTTC.

In its sample, this clonotype was seen a few times. J is TRBJ2-1 and V is TRBV6-2 or TRBV6-3, with D tentatively TRBD1 or TRBD2 (5 bases each). The CDR3 has 16 residues. Trimming left V 0 bases short and J 3 bases short, with 12 bases between. The germline V gene has CDR1 MNHEY and CDR2 SVGEGT. The CDR3 reads CASSYSKGTFYNEQFF. The CDR3 region has the DNA TGTGCCAGCAGTTACTCGAAGGGGACCTTCTACAATGAGCAGTTCTTC.

This clonotype has ten or more counts. V is TRBV7-9 and J is TRBJ2-3, with D unresolved. Trimming took 1 base from V and 7 from J, leaving 15 bases between them. The V gene's germline CDR1 is SEHNR and CDR2 FQNEAQ (reference sequence). The CDR3 extends over 15 amino acids. The CDR3 reads CASSLEGRRRYTQYF. The CDR3 region has the DNA TGTGCCAGCAGCTTAGAGGGTCGGCGTCGCTATACGCAGTATTTT.

This clonotype was observed a handful of times. The J gene is TRBJ2-7, the V gene TRBV7-2, with TRBD1 matching 11 bases. CDR3 length: 16 residues. The V gene's germline CDR1 is SGHTA and CDR2 FQGNSA. The ends lost 5 bases at V and 1 base at J; junction bases unmatched: 7. The DNA of the CDR3 is TGTGCCAGCAGCCTACAAGGGACAGGGGGGTCCTACGAGCAGTACTTC. This encodes CASSLQGTGGSYEQYF.

In its sample, this clonotype was seen a few times. This rearrangement joins TRBV5-1 to TRBJ1-3; D ambiguous. This CDR3 is built from 13 residues. V lost 0 bases and J lost 7, with 8 bases in between. Germline V gene sequence: CDR1 SGHRS, CDR2 YFSETQ. CDR3 amino acids: CASSLAWRNTIYF. The CDR3 nucleotides read TGCGCCAGCAGCTTGGCTTGGAGGAACACCATATATTTT. The full variable domain, completed using reference TRBV5-1 and TRBJ1-3, is KAGVTQTPRYLIKTRGQQVTLSCSPISGHRSVSWYQQTPGQGLQFLFEYFSETQRNKGNFPGRFSGRQFSNSRSEMNVSTLELGDSALYLCASSLAWRNTIYFGEGSWLTVV.

This clonotype was detected a few times. V gene TRBV28 combines with J gene TRBJ2-7, with TRBD1 identical over 10 bases. Germline CDR1 is MDHEN and CDR2 is SYDVKM. This CDR3 contains 13 residues. Unmatched junction bases numbered 9, after V lost 8 bases and J lost 8 bases. CDR3: CASGQGGDWKQYF. CDR3 bases: TGTGCCAGCGGACAGGGGGGCGACTGGAAGCAGTACTTC.

The genes are TRBV6-2 or TRBV6-3 and TRBJ2-3; a possible D gene is TRBD2 (5 bases). With 11 bases removed from V and 0 bases from J, the gap between germline ends came to 9 bases. This CDR3 comprises 12 residues. Germline CDR1 is MNHEY and CDR2 is SVGEGT. In DNA form, the CDR3 reads TGTGCCGTGCGGGCGAGCACAGATACGCAGTATTTT. It encodes CAVRASTDTQYF.

This clonotype was recorded a few times. This chain joins TRBV5-4 and TRBJ2-1; 12 nucleotides line up with TRBD1. The CDR3 sequence is 16 residues long. Germline loops: CDR1 SGHNT, CDR2 YYREEE (reference sequence). The ends lost 5 bases at V and 2 bases at J; junction bases unmatched: 5. The CDR3 coding sequence is TGTGCCAGCAGGCCCGGGACAGGGGGCACCTACAATGAGCAGTTCTTC. As protein: CASRPGTGGTYNEQFF.

The chain recombines TRBV12-3 or TRBV12-4 with TRBJ2-7, with a weak D call TRBD1 (6 bases). Trimming removed 0 bases at V and 0 bases at J, with 9 bases between. The CDR3 extends over 15 amino acids. The CDR3 region is CASSLAGHHSYEQYF. CDR3 bases: TGTGCCAGCAGTTTAGCGGGACACCACTCCTACGAGCAGTACTTC.

At least ten counts were recorded for this clonotype. The chain links TRBV12-3 or TRBV12-4 to TRBJ1-2; D may be TRBD1 (5 bases). This CDR3 comprises 14 residues. The V gene lost 5 bases and the J gene lost 2 bases, with 12 bases spanning the gap. The DNA for the CDR3 is TGTGCCAGCAGTCTAACGGGGGGAAACTATGGCTACACCTTC. Translating it yields CASSLTGGNYGYTF.

V usage is TRBV5-1 and J usage is TRBJ2-2; 8 bases agree with TRBD2. Germline V gives CDR1 SGHRS, CDR2 YFSETQ. V lost 2 bases to trimming and J lost 7 bases; unmatched junction nucleotides: 10. The CDR3 extends over 16 amino acids. The CDR3 region has the DNA TGCGCCAGCAGCTTATCGGGACTAGAGTTGAGCGGGGAGCTGTTTTTT. Residues: CASSLSGLELSGELFF.

This clonotype was found a few times. CDR3 region: CASSLDFSYEQYF. The CDR3 DNA reads TGTGCCAGCAGCTTGGACTTCTCCTACGAGCAGTACTTC. The chain carries TRBV5-4 and TRBJ2-7; D is unresolved. V was trimmed by 0 bases and J by 0 bases, leaving 4 bases between them. Per the germline V gene, CDR1 is SGHNT and CDR2 is YYREEE (reference sequence). This CDR3 spans 13 amino acids.

The chain has TRBV5-1 and TRBJ2-6; D remains unclear. Looked up from germline, CDR1 is SGHRS and CDR2 is YFSETQ. Trimming pared 5 bases from V and 0 bases from J, leaving 12 bases between. The CDR3 sequence is 16 residues long. The CDR3 here is CASSFSLVSGANVLTF. CDR3 nucleotide sequence: TGCGCCAGCAGTTTCAGCTTAGTCTCTGGGGCCAACGTCCTGACTTTC.

In this sample, this clonotype turned up a few times. The genes are TRBV5-1 and TRBJ1-2; no firm D call. The length of the CDR3 is 13 residues. Trimming cost V 7 bases and J 4 bases, with 14 bases left between them. CDR1 SGHRS and CDR2 YFSETQ come from the germline V gene. The CDR3 sequence is CASSSRGAYGYTF. The CDR3 DNA reads as TGCGCCAGCTCCAGCCGGGGAGCCTATGGCTACACCTTC.

The CDR3 protein is CASSLGGPGGQPQHF. The CDR3 DNA reads TGTGCCAGCAGCCTCGGGGGACCCGGGGGTCAGCCCCAGCATTTT. The rearrangement uses TRBV7-2 and TRBJ1-5; D may be TRBD1 (5 bases). CDR1 and CDR2 (germline): SGHTA, FQGNSA. The CDR3 sequence is 15 residues long. V dropped 5 bases and J dropped 6 bases, with 17 bases sitting between them.

Ten or more counts support this clonotype. The chain employs TRBV5-1 and TRBJ2-7, with TRBD1 identical over 9 bases. CDR3 length equals 14 residues. CDR1 SGHRS and CDR2 YFSETQ come from the germline V gene. With V trimmed by 3 bases and J by 5 bases, 6 bases remained unmatched. CDR3 residues: CASSSDRGRDEQYF. The CDR3 bases are TGCGCCAGCAGCTCGGACAGGGGCAGGGACGAGCAGTACTTC.

This clonotype was found a few times. The gene calls are TRBV19 and TRBJ1-1; D perhaps matches TRBD1 (5 bases). CDR1 LNHDA and CDR2 SQIVND come from the germline V gene (reference sequence). The CDR3 sequence is 13 residues long. V dropped 3 bases and J dropped 4 bases, with 9 bases sitting between them. The CDR3 nucleotides are TGTGCCAGTAGTATCCGGGGGAGCACTGAAGCTTTCTTT. The encoded protein is CASSIRGSTEAFF. Complete variable domain (other parts from reference TRBV19 and TRBJ1-1): DGGITQSPKYLFRKEGQNVTLSCEQNLNHDAMYWYRQDPGQGLRLIYYSQIVNDFQKGDIAEGYSVSREKKESFPLTVTSAQKNPTAFYLCASSIRGSTEAFFGQGTRLTVV.

There are a few counts of this clonotype. V is TRBV7-3 and J is TRBJ2-5, with D possibly being TRBD1 (5 bases). V was trimmed by 5 bases and J by 5 bases, leaving 21 bases between them. Germline loops: CDR1 SGHTA, CDR2 FQGTGA. This CDR3 is built from 16 residues. The CDR3 here is CASSPQGPTETETQYF. DNA for the CDR3: TGTGCCAGCAGCCCTCAGGGCCCTACTGAGACGGAGACCCAGTACTTC.

The J gene is TRBJ1-2, the V gene TRBV3-1, with D perhaps matching TRBD1 (5 bases). CDR1 and CDR2 from the germline V gene are LGHDT and YNNKEL (reference sequence). The CDR3 is 15 amino acids. V was trimmed by 2 bases and J by 4 bases, leaving 14 bases between them. CDR3: CASSQPGNPLYGYTF. For the CDR3, the DNA is TGTGCCAGCAGCCAACCAGGGAACCCTCTCTATGGCTACACCTTC.

The chain has TRBV6-1 and TRBJ2-1; TRBD2 matches 9 bases. Germline V CDR1 and CDR2: MNHNS, SASEGT. The CDR3 sequence is 15 residues long. Trimming cost V 5 bases and J 10 bases; bases outside gene matches: 12. The CDR3 DNA follows: TGTGCCAGCAGTAGTCTAGCGGGGCCCCCTCGGGAGCAGTTCTTC. Protein sequence: CASSSLAGPPREQFF.

This clonotype was seen only a few times. The chain recombines TRBV18 with TRBJ1-1; tentative D call: TRBD1 (6 bases). CDR1 is KGHSH and CDR2 is LQKENI in the germline V gene. The CDR3 extends over 15 amino acids. V lost 3 bases to trimming and J lost 0 bases, with 11 bases between them. This chain's CDR3 is CASSPGQRLNTEAFF. As DNA, the CDR3 is TGTGCCAGCTCACCGGGACAACGATTGAACACTGAAGCTTTCTTT.

This chain links TRBV4-3 with TRBJ2-7; 10 nucleotides match TRBD2. V was clipped by 0 bases and J by 6 bases; unmatched bases: 5. The CDR3 runs to 15 residues. Per the germline V gene, CDR1 is LGHNA and CDR2 is YSLEER. The CDR3 DNA reads as TGCGCCAGCAGCCAAGATAAACTAGCGGGAACCGAGCAGTACTTC. It translates to CASSQDKLAGTEQYF.

The J gene is TRBJ1-6, the V gene TRBV11-2; 10 bases match TRBD1. J lost 7 bases, V lost 5 bases, and 2 bases had no gene match. The V gene's germline CDR1 is SGHAT and CDR2 FQNNGV. The CDR3 consists of 14 residues. The CDR3 spells CASSPDRGNSPLHF. The CDR3 region has the DNA TGTGCCAGCAGCCCGGACAGGGGGAATTCACCCCTCCACTTT.

The chain recombines TRBV20-1 with TRBJ1-1; 8 nucleotides align to TRBD1. This CDR3 spans 15 amino acids. V trimming: 2 bases; J trimming: 5 bases; junction bases outside the gene matches: 10. Germline V gene lookup returns CDR1 DFQATT and CDR2 SNEGSKA (reference sequence). The CDR3 loop reads CSARSLGQGWTEAFF. The CDR3 bases are TGCAGTGCTAGATCCCTCGGACAGGGTTGGACTGAAGCTTTCTTT.

The rearrangement joins TRBV6-2 or TRBV6-3 to TRBJ2-5, with D possibly being TRBD1 (5 bases). The germline CDR1 and CDR2 sequences are MNHEY and SVGEGT. This CDR3 has 14 amino acids. Trimming removed 0 bases from V and 2 bases from J, with 7 bases in between. The CDR3 loop reads CASSYSRVQETQYF. CDR3 coding DNA: TGTGCCAGCAGTTACTCCAGGGTACAAGAGACCCAGTACTTC.

The gene calls are TRBV19 and TRBJ2-5, with TRBD2 matching over 11 bases. Germline-derived CDR1 and CDR2 are LNHDA and SQIVND (reference sequence). The ends lost 9 bases at V and 5 bases at J; junction bases unmatched: 11. CDR3 size: 15 residues. This chain's CDR3 is CASGIIAGGPETQYF. CDR3 nucleotides: TGTGCCAGCGGTATTATAGCGGGAGGGCCGGAGACCCAGTACTTC.